The 14 T cell receptor beta chains in this list originate from one sample, sequenced in a study of EBV T-cell therapy then PD-1 blockade in nasopharyngeal carcinoma. Their recognized antigens are unknown. The table came from immunoSEQ multiplex PCR; TCRdb's copy has only in-frame clones and leaves some out. Of about 20,000 clones listed, around 84% are singletons. Described time point: 266 days after commencement of treatment, after nivolumab therapy. As to treatment: AdE1-LMPpoly-expanded autologous EBV-specific T-cell therapy followed by anti-PD-1 nivolumab. The sequencing here drew on CD8+ T cells from blood, taken at roughly day 270 from a patient whose treatment included autologous EBV-specific T cells and nivolumab. The receptor set was obtained from a man in his forties with nasopharyngeal carcinoma.

This clone was counted a single time. This chain links TRBV7-9 with TRBJ1-2; a weak D match, TRBD1 (5 bases). Germline lookup yields CDR1 SEHNR and CDR2 FQNEAQ (reference sequence). The V and J ends lost 5 bases and 5 bases respectively, with 15 bases between them. The CDR3 loop spans 14 amino acids. CDR3 residues: CASSEGPTAYGYTF. In DNA, the CDR3 is TGTGCCAGCAGCGAAGGACCGACAGCTTATGGCTACACCTTC.

This chain connects TRBV5-4 to TRBJ1-1; D call uncertain. V was shortened by 0 bases and J by 4 bases, with 4 bases between the two germline ends. The CDR3 totals 12 residues. Germline CDR1 and CDR2: SGHNT and YYREEE (reference sequence). The CDR3 coding sequence is TGTGCCAGCAGCTTGGTCGGCACTGAAGCTTTCTTT. It translates to CASSLVGTEAFF. Complete variable domain (other parts from reference TRBV5-4 and TRBJ1-1): ETGVTQSPTHLIKTRGQQVTLRCSSQSGHNTVSWYQQALGQGPQFIFQYYREEENGRGNFPPRFSGLQFPNYSSELNVNALELDDSALYLCASSLVGTEAFFGQGTRLTVV.

This chain uses TRBV21-1 with TRBJ1-6. TRBV21-1 is designated a pseudogene. There are 18 residues in the CDR3. The CDR3 sequence: CASSKVRRGTWSESPLHF. CDR3 bases: TGTGCCAGCAGCAAAGTAAGGCGGGGAACCTGGTCGGAGTCACCCCTCCACTTT.

J is TRBJ1-5 and V is TRBV6-2 or TRBV6-3, with TRBD1 matching over 9 bases. In germline, CDR1 is MNHEY, CDR2 SVGEGT. J gave up 3 bases and V 4 bases, and 4 bases lay outside the gene matches. The CDR3 has 15 residues. The CDR3: CASSLTGGTNQPQHF. The DNA of the CDR3 is TGTGCCAGCAGTTTGACAGGGGGGACCAATCAGCCCCAGCATTTT.

This rearrangement joins TRBV10-3 to TRBJ1-1; TRBD1 might be the D (5 bases). The CDR3 has 14 amino acids. The V gene lost 10 bases and the J gene lost 6 bases, with 21 bases spanning the gap. Germline loops: CDR1 ENHRY, CDR2 SYGVKD. CDR3 sequence reads: CATLGGGWGAEAFF. The CDR3 nucleotides read TGTGCCACCCTAGGTGGGGGGTGGGGGGCTGAAGCTTTCTTT.

The rearrangement links TRBV4-3 to TRBJ2-5; no definite D call. Germline-derived CDR1 and CDR2 are LGHNA and YSLEER. V was cut by 0 bases and J by 0 bases, with 8 bases left in between. This CDR3 has 15 amino acids. This chain's CDR3 is CASSQDLSYQETQYF. Written as DNA, the CDR3 is TGCGCCAGCAGCCAAGATTTAAGCTACCAAGAGACCCAGTACTTC.

The chain is built from TRBV9 and TRBJ2-1, with TRBD1 matching 7 bases. The CDR3 consists of 16 residues. Germline V CDR1 and CDR2: SGDLS, YYNGEE. V gave up 4 bases and J gave up 4 bases; unmatched junction bases: 11. The CDR3 protein is CASSPRTGPHYNEQFF. CDR3 sequence (DNA): TGTGCCAGCAGCCCCAGGACAGGTCCCCATTACAATGAGCAGTTCTTC.

The rearrangement links TRBV6-4 to TRBJ2-1, with D hard to call. V dropped 4 bases and J dropped 2 bases, with 6 bases sitting between them. This CDR3 is 13 amino acids long. Germline assignment: CDR1 MRHNA and CDR2 SNTAGT. This chain's CDR3 is CASSAEPYNEQFF. The CDR3 bases are TGTGCCAGCAGTGCCGAGCCCTACAATGAGCAGTTCTTC.

A single count supports this clone. The chain recombines TRBV10-2 with TRBJ1-1; D is perhaps TRBD1 (6 bases). This CDR3 spans 12 amino acids. CDR1 and CDR2 from the germline V gene are WSHSY and SAAADI. The V and J ends lost 5 bases and 6 bases respectively, with 10 bases between them. CDR3 region: CASSLGAAEAFF. In nucleotides, the CDR3 is TGCGCCAGCAGTTTGGGGGCGGCTGAAGCTTTCTTT.

The rearrangement uses TRBV5-1 and TRBJ1-2; D gene ambiguous. The ends were cut back, 0 bases at V and 0 bases at J, with 6 bases in the middle. Germline V gives CDR1 SGHRS, CDR2 YFSETQ. This CDR3 spans 14 amino acids. DNA of the CDR3: TGCGCCAGCAGCTTGGATGGACCTAACTATGGCTACACCTTC. Residues: CASSLDGPNYGYTF.

V and J are TRBV27 and TRBJ1-1, with 8 bases matching TRBD1. V lost 6 bases, J lost 0 bases, and 9 bases stayed unmatched. The CDR3 runs 16 residues. Germline V gene lookup returns CDR1 MNHEY and CDR2 SMNVEV (reference sequence). The CDR3 coding sequence is TGTGCCAGCAGGCTACGACAGGGGCCCTTGAACACTGAAGCTTTCTTT. It is translated as CASRLRQGPLNTEAFF.

The genes are TRBV5-1 and TRBJ1-1; D remains unclear. The CDR3 has 15 amino acids. Per the germline V gene, CDR1 is SGHRS and CDR2 is YFSETQ. Trimming cost V 2 bases and J 6 bases, with 17 bases left between them. CDR3 in amino acids: CASSFRVPLRAEAFF. The CDR3 DNA reads TGCGCCAGCAGCTTCCGGGTCCCCCTGCGGGCTGAAGCTTTCTTT.

The chain has TRBV7-3 and TRBJ2-2; D is ambiguous. The germline V and J ends were trimmed by 6 bases and 7 bases, with 15 bases remaining between them. The CDR3 is 14 amino acids. Germline assignment: CDR1 SGHTA and CDR2 FQGTGA. CDR3 region: CASSPLRPDGELFF. As DNA, the CDR3 is TGTGCCAGCAGTCCCCTCCGGCCGGACGGGGAGCTGTTTTTT.

The chain carries TRBV6-4 and TRBJ2-1; unclear D gene. Trimming pared 3 bases from V and 3 bases from J, leaving 9 bases between. CDR1 and CDR2 from the germline V gene are MRHNA and SNTAGT. The CDR3 runs 14 residues. CDR3 coding DNA: TGTGCCAGCAGTGATCGGGCGGACTACAATGAGCAGTTCTTC. Amino acids: CASSDRADYNEQFF.